Described below is a single T cell receptor (beta chain) sequence and its context. The sample holds a few counts of this clonotype. Its antigen is unknown. One base away there is no much larger clone; base qualities are not given. The CDR3 holds 13 amino acids from the cysteine to the phenylalanine. Of the read, only the CDR3 DNA is kept; its 39 bases are in frame from base 1. The trim is 2 bases for V and 5 bases for J, with a gap of 9 bases between the germline ends. This sample stems from a study of post-analysis software for immune sequencing data (dated by TCRdb to about 2015). For the study in its entirety: The recorded disease courses included relapsing-remitting, secondary progressive and progressive-relapsing multiple sclerosis, and some patients had no subtype annotation. The patient repertoires were set against about 10 previously published healthy control repertoires from donors whose ages ranged from roughly 6 to 27 years. A subset of samples was prepared in parallel using single-end sample barcoding, then pooled and co-amplified after Illumina adapter ligation. Study-wide conclusions, independent of this receptor: The control group was slightly older than the multiple sclerosis patient group. Significantly higher frequencies in patients than in controls were found for roughly 5 TRBV segments, including TRBV5-6, TRBV5-1 and TRBV20-1. Normalized Chao1 diversity was significantly lower in multiple sclerosis patients than controls, suggesting substantial peripheral T-cell clonal expansion. Direct clustering with F measure revealed strong co-clustering of samples prepared in the same batch, which led to a batch-effect correction.

To demonstrate the VDJtools post-analysis software, TCR beta repertoires were profiled from the peripheral blood of about 13 young patients with multiple sclerosis. The patients with multiple sclerosis were children and adolescents between about 6 and 16 years of age. The library was prepared using PCR. These reads were obtained on an Illumina HiSeq 2500. Unique molecular identifiers were incorporated into TCR beta cDNA libraries to reduce PCR and sequencing biases. Per 1 to 10 million input T cells, some 500,000 cDNA molecules were obtained, such that each molecule approximated one T cell. Patient libraries were prepared and sequenced with the same protocol used for the earlier healthy control dataset. Within a given batch, samples were prepared together, multiplexed and sequenced on the same HiSeq lane. In the paper's pipeline: MIGEC was used to process the raw barcoded reads, and molecular identifier groups with only a single read were discarded before consensus assembly and CDR3 extraction. Clonotype tables were post-analysed with VDJtools, normalizing diversity by down-sampling all datasets to the smallest sample size. To correct batch-related cross-sample contamination, repertoire overlap clustering matched CDR3 amino acid sequences but not nucleotide sequences. TCRdb reprocessed the public reads (quality trimming at Q25 with fastp, clone calling with MiXCR) and kept in-frame beta chains. Rows with one shared CDR3 protein collapse into an entry with the most common genes and DNA. TCRdb assigned the V and J calls; the authors' analysis was not used. The sample table lists about 620,000 distinct CDR3 sequences, around 44% of them with a count of one. Jointly, the top ten make up 1.5% to 2% of the sample.

Recombination connected TRBV12-3 or TRBV12-4 to TRBJ2-5; the D gene cannot be resolved reliably. The sample was blood. The receptor's source is a girl between 10 and 17 years old with multiple sclerosis. CDR3 reads: CASSLLGYETQYF. The nucleotides read TGTGCCAGCAGTTTATTGGGGTACGAGACCCAGTACTTC.